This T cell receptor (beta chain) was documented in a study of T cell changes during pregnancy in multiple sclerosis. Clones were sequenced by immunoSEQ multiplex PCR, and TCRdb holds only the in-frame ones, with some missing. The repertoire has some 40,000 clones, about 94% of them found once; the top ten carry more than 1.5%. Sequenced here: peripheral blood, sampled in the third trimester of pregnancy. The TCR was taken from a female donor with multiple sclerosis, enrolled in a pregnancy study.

This chain's CDR3 is CASSQYSPGLAGVSSYNEQFF. CDR3 in DNA: TGTGCCAGCAGCCAATATTCCCCGGGACTAGCGGGCGTGAGCTCCTACAATGAGCAGTTCTTC. This chain links TRBV7-6 with TRBJ2-1, with 12 nucleotides matching TRBD2. V lost 5 bases and J lost 0; bases outside the gene matches: 17. CDR3 length equals 21 residues. CDR1 and CDR2 from the germline V gene are SGHVS and FNYEAQ. Drawing the rest from reference TRBV7-6 and TRBJ2-1, the complete variable domain is GAGVSQSPRYKVTKRGQDVALRCDPISGHVSLYWYRQALGQGPEFLTYFNYEAQQDKSGLPNDRFSAERPEGSISTLTIQRTEQRDSAMYRCASSQYSPGLAGVSSYNEQFFGPGTRLTVL.